The 30 T cell receptor beta chains in this list originate from one sample, sequenced in a study of spatial heterogeneity in lung cancer. TCRdb redid the calling of the 5' RACE reads with MiXCR, one entry per CDR3 protein. This sample has around 40,000 distinct CDR3 sequences, with 5% to 5.5% found just once. This sample's time point: sample taken at primary tumor resection. This specimen was PBMCs, taken at surgery. Receptor source: a female donor with early-stage non-small cell lung cancer.

This clonotype was seen a few times. The gene calls are TRBV7-2 and TRBJ1-2; the D gene is possibly TRBD1 (6 bases). In germline, CDR1 is SGHTA, CDR2 FQGNSA. Trimming stripped 4 bases from V and 6 bases from J, with 18 bases between. The CDR3 contains 15 residues. CDR3 nucleotide sequence: TGTGCCAGCAGCTCCTCTCTGGGGGCGCGGGATGGCTACACCTTC. Translation gives CASSSSLGARDGYTF.

This clonotype was recorded at least ten times. The chain joins TRBV5-6 to TRBJ1-6; the match to TRBD1 covers 8 bases. Germline assignment: CDR1 SGHDT and CDR2 YYEEEE. The CDR3 has 15 amino acids. J was trimmed by 7 bases and V by 2 bases; bases with no gene match: 5. The CDR3 here is CASSFQGARNSPLHF. The CDR3 DNA reads as TGTGCCAGCAGCTTCCAGGGGGCGCGGAATTCACCCCTCCACTTT.

The chain links TRBV6-6 to TRBJ1-3, with D perhaps TRBD1 (5 bases). V lost 7 bases to trimming and J lost 6 bases, with 19 bases between them. CDR3 length equals 15 residues. Germline loops: CDR1 MNHNY, CDR2 SVGAGI (reference sequence). The DNA for the CDR3 is TGTGCCAGCACCCAGGGCGGGCAGGGAGAAAACACCATATATTTT. It encodes CASTQGGQGENTIYF.

The chain couples TRBV2 to TRBJ2-7; tentative D call: TRBD1 (6 bases). CDR1 and CDR2 (germline): SNHLY, FYNNEI. The CDR3 has 15 amino acids. V gave up 4 bases and J gave up 2 bases, with 15 bases separating them. CDR3 in amino acids: CASSVNDRPTYEQYF. CDR3 sequence (DNA): TGTGCCAGCAGTGTGAATGACAGGCCAACCTACGAGCAGTACTTC. The variable domain in full, completed from reference TRBV2 and TRBJ2-7, reads EPEVTQTPSHQVTQMGQEVILRCVPISNHLYFYWYRQILGQKVEFLVSFYNNEISEKSEIFDDQFSVERPDGSNFTLKIRSTKLEDSAMYFCASSVNDRPTYEQYFGPGTRLTVT.

The chain couples TRBV18 to TRBJ1-1; D is unresolved. CDR1 and CDR2 from the germline V gene are KGHSH and LQKENI. V was shortened by 6 bases and J by 5 bases, with 19 bases between the two germline ends. The CDR3 has 15 amino acids. The CDR3 here is CASSPNTWAGTEAFF. The CDR3 DNA reads as TGTGCCAGCTCCCCCAATACTTGGGCGGGGACTGAAGCTTTCTTT.

This clonotype was seen more than once but under ten times. The chain links TRBV12-3 or TRBV12-4 to TRBJ2-3; 8 bases agree with TRBD2. V dropped 11 bases and J dropped 1; count of bases not matched to a gene: 2. The CDR3 extends over 12 amino acids. Here the CDR3 reads CASGGGTDTQYF. The DNA for the CDR3 is TGTGCCTCGGGGGGGGGCACAGATACGCAGTATTTT.

In its sample, this clonotype was seen many times. The V gene is TRBV29-1, the J gene TRBJ2-1; TRBD2 is a possible D gene (6 bases). V was pared by 7 bases and J by 4 bases, with 8 bases between. Looked up from germline, CDR1 is SQVTM and CDR2 is ANQGSEA. There are 11 residues in the CDR3. The chain's CDR3 is CSAGGYNEQFF. The CDR3 DNA follows: TGCAGCGCCGGAGGGTACAATGAGCAGTTCTTC.

This clonotype was counted at least ten times. This rearrangement joins TRBV4-1 to TRBJ2-2; 9 bases line up with TRBD2. Germline loops: CDR1 MGHRA, CDR2 YSYEKL. This CDR3 is 17 amino acids long. V was clipped by 2 bases and J by 8 bases; unmatched bases: 12. Here the CDR3 reads CASSQNAGGQAFGELFF. The CDR3 coding sequence is TGCGCCAGCAGCCAAAATGCGGGGGGGCAAGCTTTTGGGGAGCTGTTTTTT.

This clonotype was observed many times. The chain employs TRBV7-9 and TRBJ2-3; perhaps TRBD2 as D (5 bases). The V and J ends lost 3 bases and 5 bases respectively, with 15 bases between them. The CDR3 has 15 amino acids. Germline V gene sequence: CDR1 SEHNR, CDR2 FQNEAQ (reference sequence). This CDR3 is CASSFAGEVGDTQYF. In DNA, the CDR3 is TGTGCCAGCAGCTTCGCGGGCGAGGTAGGAGATACGCAGTATTTT.

In its sample, this clonotype was seen many times. The chain has TRBV28 and TRBJ2-2; D remains ambiguous. Germline loops: CDR1 MDHEN, CDR2 SYDVKM. Trimming stripped 3 bases from V and 0 bases from J, with 8 bases between. The CDR3 extends over 15 amino acids. The CDR3 DNA is TGTGCCAGCAGTTTGCTCAACGCGAACACCGGGGAGCTGTTTTTT. Its translation is CASSLLNANTGELFF.

Remarks on this clonotype: The junction differs from germline at one of its ends, possibly a read error. This chain joins TRBV7-7 and TRBJ1-3; TRBD1 is a possible D gene (6 bases). Germline V CDR1 and CDR2: SSHAT, FNYEAQ (reference sequence). The CDR3 spans 17 residues. This CDR3 is CASSPSSGQHSGNTIYF. DNA for the CDR3: TGTGCTAGCAGCCCCTCGTCCGGACAGCACTCTGGAAACACCATATATTTT.

This clonotype was seen more than once but under ten times. The V and J genes are TRBV18 and TRBJ2-7, with D unresolved. Per the germline V gene, CDR1 is KGHSH and CDR2 is LQKENI. The CDR3 consists of 13 residues. Between the trimmed V and J ends, which lost 0 bases and 3 bases, there was a span of 6 bases. The CDR3 bases are TGTGCCAGCTCACCACCTTCTAGCTACGAGCAGTACTTC. It codes for CASSPPSSYEQYF.

At least ten counts were recorded for this clonotype. The chain carries TRBV30 and TRBJ2-3; TRBD1 or TRBD2 may be the D gene (6 bases each). Per germline, CDR1 GTSNPN and CDR2 SVGIG (reference sequence). The CDR3 runs 12 residues. Between the trimmed V and J ends, which lost 0 bases and 7 bases, there was a span of 8 bases. In DNA form, the CDR3 reads TGTGCCTGGAGTGTAGGGGGGTATACGCAGTATTTT. Amino acid sequence: CAWSVGGYTQYF. Drawing the rest from reference TRBV30 and TRBJ2-3, the complete variable domain is SQTIHQWPATLVQPVGSPLSLECTVEGTSNPNLYWYRQAAGRGLQLLFYSVGIGQISSEVPQNLSASRPQDRQFILSSKKLLLSDSGFYLCAWSVGGYTQYFGPGTRLTVL.

By its share, this clonotype is medium-sized. This chain joins TRBV9 and TRBJ2-3; no firm D call. The CDR3 length is 16 residues. Germline V gene lookup returns CDR1 SGDLS and CDR2 YYNGEE. V gave up 4 bases and J gave up 4 bases, with 19 bases separating them. The DNA of the CDR3 is TGTGCCAGCAGCCCATCCGTGAAGCAGACGCCAGATACGCAGTATTTT. Its translation is CASSPSVKQTPDTQYF.

This clonotype was counted only a few times. The chain has TRBV12-3 or TRBV12-4 and TRBJ2-1, with D hard to call. V lost 2 bases to trimming and J lost 5 bases, with 10 bases between them. The CDR3 length is 14 residues. CDR3 in amino acids: CASSLRFSNNEQFF. The CDR3 DNA follows: TGTGCCAGCAGTTTACGATTCAGTAACAATGAGCAGTTCTTC.

In its sample, this clonotype was seen many times. This rearrangement joins TRBV18 to TRBJ2-6; TRBD1 agrees at 7 bases. The length of the CDR3 is 16 residues. Losses at the gene ends were 6 bases for V and 2 bases for J; bases not matched to a gene: 7. CDR1 KGHSH and CDR2 LQKENI come from the germline V gene. CDR3 sequence: CASSDSGTAGANVLTF. The CDR3 nucleotides read TGTGCCAGCTCGGACTCCGGGACAGCTGGGGCCAACGTCCTGACTTTC. Full variable domain (outside the CDR3, taken from reference TRBV18 and TRBJ2-6): NAGVMQNPRHLVRRRGQEARLRCSPMKGHSHVYWYRQLPEEGLKFMVYLQKENIIDESGMPKERFSAEFPKEGPSILRIQQVVRGDSAAYFCASSDSGTAGANVLTFGAGSRLTVL.

In its sample, this clonotype ranks as medium-sized. V and J are TRBV18 and TRBJ2-7, with TRBD2 as a possible D gene (5 bases). The V gene's germline CDR1 is KGHSH and CDR2 LQKENI. The CDR3 is 14 residues long. Trimming left V 0 bases short and J 0 bases short, with 6 bases between. CDR3: CASSPPGNSYEQYF. DNA of the CDR3: TGTGCCAGCTCACCACCCGGGAACTCCTACGAGCAGTACTTC.

This clonotype showed up many times. The chain uses TRBV7-6 and TRBJ2-4; 7 nucleotides line up with TRBD1. Unmatched junction bases numbered 5, after V lost 8 bases and J lost 4 bases. CDR1 is SGHVS and CDR2 is FNYEAQ in the germline V gene. The CDR3 is 13 residues long. The CDR3 loop reads CASSEQGKNIQYF. The CDR3 region has the DNA TGTGCCAGCTCAGAACAGGGGAAAAACATTCAGTACTTC.

This clonotype was seen repeatedly, ten times or more. The rearrangement joins TRBV12-3 or TRBV12-4 to TRBJ1-1; D unresolved. Trimming shortened V by 2 bases and J by 5 bases, and 9 bases separated the two germline ends. CDR3 length: 13 residues. The CDR3 DNA reads TGTGCCAGCAGTTTAAGGCATGGGACTGAAGCTTTCTTT. Amino acids: CASSLRHGTEAFF.

The chain joins TRBV20-1 to TRBJ1-4; no reliable D call. The length of the CDR3 is 14 residues. Germline values: CDR1 DFQATT, CDR2 SNEGSKA (reference sequence). Between the trimmed V and J ends, which lost 4 bases and 7 bases, there was a span of 16 bases. The CDR3 sequence is CSATPRAFPEKLFF. The CDR3 bases are TGCAGTGCTACCCCCCGGGCGTTTCCTGAAAAACTGTTTTTT.

This clonotype came up a few times. V and J are TRBV20-1 and TRBJ2-3, with a weak D call TRBD2 (5 bases). The V end lost 6 bases, the J end lost 0 bases, and 13 bases lay between the germline ends. The CDR3 runs to 14 residues. Per germline, CDR1 DFQATT and CDR2 SNEGSKA (reference sequence). The CDR3 bases are TGCAGTGCCCATAGAGGGCTGAGCACAGATACGCAGTATTTT. Amino acids: CSAHRGLSTDTQYF.

This clonotype was counted at least ten times. This chain uses TRBV6-2 or TRBV6-3 with TRBJ1-2; D gene unclear. Germline values: CDR1 MNHEY, CDR2 SVGEGT. CDR3 length equals 13 residues. V lost 3 bases and J 3 bases, leaving 8 bases between the germline ends. CDR3 sequence reads: CASSYQPDYGYTF. CDR3 nucleotide sequence: TGTGCCAGCAGTTATCAACCGGACTATGGCTACACCTTC.

In its sample, this clonotype was seen many times. The chain is built from TRBV19 and TRBJ1-6; no definite D call. The V gene lost 6 bases and the J gene lost 7 bases, with 10 bases spanning the gap. Per the germline V gene, CDR1 is LNHDA and CDR2 is SQIVND (reference sequence). This CDR3 spans 13 amino acids. CDR3 DNA: TGTGCCAGTAGCGTCTTGATAAATTCACCCCTCCACTTT. Encoded protein: CASSVLINSPLHF.

This clonotype has at least ten counts. V is TRBV5-6 and J is TRBJ2-5; 8 nucleotides line up with TRBD2. CDR1 is SGHDT and CDR2 is YYEEEE in the germline V gene. Losses at the gene ends were 4 bases for V and 5 bases for J; bases not matched to a gene: 10. There are 15 residues in the CDR3. The CDR3 nucleotides read TGTGCCAGCAGCCCGTCGGGACTAGTTTTGGAGACCCAGTACTTC. It specifies CASSPSGLVLETQYF.

The rearrangement uses TRBV10-3 and TRBJ2-5; either TRBD1 or TRBD2 may fit D (5 bases each). V lost 11 bases to trimming and J lost 0 bases, with 16 bases between them. The length of the CDR3 is 14 residues. From germline, CDR1 is ENHRY and CDR2 SYGVKD. CDR3 region: CAVSPGTHQETQYF. The CDR3 nucleotides read TGTGCCGTCTCTCCCGGGACGCACCAAGAGACCCAGTACTTC.

This clonotype was found many times. V is TRBV6-2 or TRBV6-3 and J is TRBJ1-2; 10 positions agree with TRBD1. V lost 2 bases, J lost 8 bases, and 5 bases stayed unmatched. This CDR3 has 14 amino acids. Germline V gene data show CDR1 as MNHEY and CDR2 as SVGEGT. CDR3 residues: CASSYPDRGPGYTF. CDR3 DNA: TGTGCCAGCAGTTACCCCGACAGGGGGCCCGGCTACACCTTC.

This clonotype showed up many times. The chain has TRBV29-1 and TRBJ2-7, with 8 positions matching TRBD2. In germline, CDR1 is SQVTM, CDR2 ANQGSEA. The CDR3 has 11 residues. Trimming at V came to 7 bases and at J to 3 bases, leaving 2 bases not matched to a gene. DNA for the CDR3: TGCAGCGCCGGGGGGGGCTACGAGCAGTACTTC. Protein sequence: CSAGGGYEQYF.

This clonotype appeared many times. The rearrangement uses TRBV7-6 and TRBJ1-6; possibly TRBD1 for D (6 bases). V lost 0 bases and J lost 10, with 13 bases in between. The CDR3 consists of 15 residues. Germline V lookup: CDR1 SGHVS, CDR2 FNYEAQ. The DNA for the CDR3 is TGTGCCAGCAGCTTAGCCCCAGGGGTCCAGTCACCCCTCCACTTT. Its protein product is CASSLAPGVQSPLHF.

This clonotype was detected ten times or more. The rearrangement joins TRBV27 to TRBJ1-1; D is unresolved. The CDR3 runs to 18 residues. Germline CDR1 MNHEY, CDR2 SMNVEV (reference sequence). The V and J ends lost 5 bases and 0 bases respectively, with 22 bases between them. Here the CDR3 DNA reads TGTGCCAGCAGTCCCCTCTCGTCGACGGCATCCTTGAACACTGAAGCTTTCTTT. Residues: CASSPLSSTASLNTEAFF.

The chain combines TRBV28 with TRBJ1-6, with a weak D call TRBD1 (5 bases). Germline loops: CDR1 MDHEN, CDR2 SYDVKM. V lost 8 bases, J lost 10 bases, and 18 bases lay in between. The CDR3 runs 14 residues. The DNA of the CDR3 is TGTGCCAGCGCGTCTTTGGGACTTGGGTCACCCCTCCACTTT. Its protein is CASASLGLGSPLHF. Full variable domain (remainder filled in from reference TRBV28 and TRBJ1-6): DVKVTQSSRYLVKRTGEKVFLECVQDMDHENMFWYRQDPGLGLRLIYFSYDVKMKEKGDIPEGYSVSREKKERFSLILESASTNQTSMYLCASASLGLGSPLHFGNGTRLTVT.